Presented here are 15 T cell receptor beta chains from one specimen sequenced in a study of blood T cell repertoires in COVID-19. Profiling relied on immunoSEQ multiplex PCR, and the TCRdb table lists in-frame clones only, not all of them. The profile covers about 110,000 clones, with 80% to 90% appearing a single time and 2.1% taken by the ten largest. Sequencing was performed on peripheral blood. The source of these receptors is a human donor in a cohort sampled during active COVID-19.

This clone was counted a single time. V usage is TRBV28 and J usage is TRBJ1-1; D is undetermined. V lost 6 bases and J lost 4, with 9 bases in between. This CDR3 contains 12 residues. CDR1 and CDR2 from the germline V gene are MDHEN and SYDVKM. In DNA, the CDR3 is TGTGCCAGCAGGCGAGAGAGCACTGAAGCTTTCTTT. This gives the protein CASRRESTEAFF.

The rearrangement links TRBV15 to TRBJ1-4; tentatively, D is TRBD1 (6 bases). Germline V CDR1 and CDR2: LNHNV, YYDKDF (reference sequence). V lost 6 bases to trimming and J lost 7 bases, with 15 bases between them. The CDR3 has 14 amino acids. The CDR3 DNA reads as TGTGCCACCAGTACAGGGAGTATAGGTGAAAAACTGTTTTTT. Protein product: CATSTGSIGEKLFF. Full variable domain (remainder filled in from reference TRBV15 and TRBJ1-4): DAMVIQNPRYQVTQFGKPVTLSCSQTLNHNVMYWYQQKSSQAPKLLFHYYDKDFNNEADTPDNFQSRRPNTSFCFLDIRSPGLGDTAMYLCATSTGSIGEKLFFGSGTQLSVL.

The chain is built from TRBV28 and TRBJ2-3, with 8 bases identical to TRBD2. CDR3 length: 15 amino acids. J was trimmed by 5 bases and V by 7 bases; bases with no gene match: 11. CDR1 is MDHEN and CDR2 is SYDVKM in the germline V gene. CDR3 DNA sequence: TGTGCCAGCACCCCACTAGCGGTCGGGGGAGATACGCAGTATTTT. Residues: CASTPLAVGGDTQYF.

This rearrangement joins TRBV28 to TRBJ1-4; D gene ambiguous. V gave up 2 bases and J gave up 7 bases, with 11 bases separating them. Germline CDR1 MDHEN, CDR2 SYDVKM. The CDR3 covers 14 residues. The CDR3 nucleotides read TGTGCCAGCAGTTTAGGAGGGCGGGGTGAAAAACTGTTTTTT. Translating gives CASSLGGRGEKLFF. The full variable domain, rest sourced from reference TRBV28 and TRBJ1-4, is DVKVTQSSRYLVKRTGEKVFLECVQDMDHENMFWYRQDPGLGLRLIYFSYDVKMKEKGDIPEGYSVSREKKERFSLILESASTNQTSMYLCASSLGGRGEKLFFGSGTQLSVL.

The V gene is TRBV27, the J gene TRBJ1-5; TRBD1 aligns across 7 bases. V shed 5 bases and J 3 bases; nucleotides not matched to a gene: 10. Germline V CDR1 and CDR2: MNHEY, SMNVEV (reference sequence). This CDR3 spans 16 amino acids. CDR3 coding DNA: TGTGCCAGCAGTCCCGGGACAGTACCCTCCAATCAGCCCCAGCATTTT. It yields the protein CASSPGTVPSNQPQHF.

The chain is built from TRBV2 and TRBJ1-5, with TRBD1 matching over 9 bases. Trimming cost V 6 bases and J 6 bases; bases outside gene matches: 9. There are 15 residues in the CDR3. CDR1 and CDR2 (germline): SNHLY, FYNNEI. The CDR3 sequence: CASSRGQGGTQPQHF. CDR3 nucleotides: TGTGCCAGCAGCCGGGGACAGGGAGGTACTCAGCCCCAGCATTTT.

With regard to this clone: This specimen includes other DNA sequences encoding the same CDR3. The chain joins TRBV5-4 to TRBJ2-1; 7 nucleotides agree with TRBD1. The J segment lost 3 bases and the V segment lost 0 bases, leaving 3 bases of the junction unmatched. CDR1 and CDR2 (germline): SGHNT, YYREEE (reference sequence). CDR3 length: 15 residues. This chain's CDR3 is CASSLGQGSYNEQFF. CDR3 DNA: TGTGCCAGCAGCTTGGGACAGGGAAGCTACAATGAGCAGTTCTTC.

This chain uses TRBV19 with TRBJ1-1, with D unclear. Germline assignment: CDR1 LNHDA and CDR2 SQIVND (reference sequence). CDR3 size: 14 residues. With 2 bases removed from V and 1 base from J, the gap between germline ends came to 8 bases. The CDR3 loop is CASSIQVANTEAFF. Written as DNA, the CDR3 is TGTGCCAGTAGTATACAGGTTGCGAACACTGAAGCTTTCTTT.

J is TRBJ2-7 and V is TRBV7-8, with D maybe TRBD2 (6 bases). CDR3 length: 14 amino acids. CDR1 is SGHVS, CDR2 FQNEAQ, per germline. V dropped 5 bases and J dropped 4 bases, with 15 bases sitting between them. CDR3 DNA sequence: TGTGCCAGCAGCCTCACCGGGAGCGGTTACGAGCAGTACTTC. The encoded protein is CASSLTGSGYEQYF.

The chain employs TRBV2 and TRBJ2-1; D is possibly TRBD2 (5 bases). Trimming took off 6 bases at V and 0 bases at J, with 9 bases between the two ends. Germline V lookup: CDR1 SNHLY, CDR2 FYNNEI. CDR3 size: 14 residues. As DNA, the CDR3 is TGTGCCAGCAGAACAGACTACTCCTACAATGAGCAGTTCTTC. It codes for CASRTDYSYNEQFF.

The chain employs TRBV10-3 and TRBJ2-2; 9 nucleotides match TRBD1. Unmatched junction bases numbered 5, after V lost 9 bases and J lost 3 bases. CDR3 length: 14 residues. Germline V gives CDR1 ENHRY, CDR2 SYGVKD. The CDR3 loop is CAISDRGDTGELFF. CDR3 sequence (DNA): TGTGCCATTTCGGACAGGGGCGACACCGGGGAGCTGTTTTTT.

The gene calls are TRBV5-1 and TRBJ2-3; D possibly corresponds to TRBD1 (6 bases). V lost 3 bases and J 2 bases, leaving 19 bases between the germline ends. The germline V gene encodes CDR1 SGHRS and CDR2 YFSETQ. This CDR3 has 17 residues. The CDR3 spells CASSSEPTGANTDTQYF. The CDR3 nucleotides read TGCGCCAGCAGCTCGGAACCGACAGGAGCGAACACAGATACGCAGTATTTT.

This clone has just a few counts. The chain recombines TRBV2 with TRBJ2-2; 7 bases map to TRBD2. V gave up 4 bases and J gave up 4 bases; unmatched junction bases: 3. Germline V gives CDR1 SNHLY, CDR2 FYNNEI. The CDR3 has 14 amino acids. The CDR3 bases are TGTGCCAGCAGTGGGGGGACTACCACCGGGGAGCTGTTTTTT. Translating gives CASSGGTTTGELFF.

J is TRBJ2-3 and V is TRBV7-2; 8 nucleotides match TRBD2. This CDR3 has 16 residues. V trimming: 3 bases; J trimming: 1 base; junction bases outside the gene matches: 6. Germline assignment: CDR1 SGHTA and CDR2 FQGNSA. CDR3 amino acids: CASSFGGARGTDTQYF. The CDR3 DNA reads as TGTGCCAGCAGCTTCGGGGGGGCTAGGGGCACAGATACGCAGTATTTT.

The chain recombines TRBV6-6 with TRBJ2-7; a possible D gene is TRBD1 (5 bases). CDR3 size: 13 residues. V was shortened by 2 bases and J by 5 bases, with 10 bases between the two germline ends. Germline-derived CDR1 and CDR2 are MNHNY and SVGAGI (reference sequence). The CDR3 DNA sequence: TGTGCCAGCAGTTACACACAGGTAAACGAGCAGTACTTC. Protein sequence: CASSYTQVNEQYF.